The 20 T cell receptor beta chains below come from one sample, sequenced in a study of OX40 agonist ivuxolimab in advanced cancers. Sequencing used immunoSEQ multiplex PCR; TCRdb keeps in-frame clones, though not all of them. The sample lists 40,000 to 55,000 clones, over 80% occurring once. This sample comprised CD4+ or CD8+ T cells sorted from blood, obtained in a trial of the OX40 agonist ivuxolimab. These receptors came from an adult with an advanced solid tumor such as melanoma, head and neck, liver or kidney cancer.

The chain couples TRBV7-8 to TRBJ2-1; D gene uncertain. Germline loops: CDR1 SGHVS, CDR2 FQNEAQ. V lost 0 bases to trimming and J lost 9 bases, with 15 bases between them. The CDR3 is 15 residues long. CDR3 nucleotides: TGTGCCAGCAGCTTAGCGGGTACTATACCGGGTGAGCAGTTCTTC. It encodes CASSLAGTIPGEQFF.

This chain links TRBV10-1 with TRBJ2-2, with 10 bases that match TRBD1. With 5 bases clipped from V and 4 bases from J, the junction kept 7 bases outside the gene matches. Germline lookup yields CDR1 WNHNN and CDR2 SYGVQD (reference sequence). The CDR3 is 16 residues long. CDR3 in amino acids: CASSLRQGAGTGELFF. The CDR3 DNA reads TGCGCCAGCAGTCTCCGACAGGGGGCTGGCACCGGGGAGCTGTTTTTT.

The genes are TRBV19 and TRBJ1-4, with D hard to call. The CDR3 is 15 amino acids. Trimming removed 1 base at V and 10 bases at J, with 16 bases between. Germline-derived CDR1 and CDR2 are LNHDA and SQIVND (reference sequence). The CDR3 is CASSIGHLPKAKLFF. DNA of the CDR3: TGTGCCAGTAGTATAGGCCATCTGCCCAAGGCAAAACTGTTTTTT. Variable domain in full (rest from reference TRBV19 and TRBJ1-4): DGGITQSPKYLFRKEGQNVTLSCEQNLNHDAMYWYRQDPGQGLRLIYYSQIVNDFQKGDIAEGYSVSREKKESFPLTVTSAQKNPTAFYLCASSIGHLPKAKLFFGSGTQLSVL.

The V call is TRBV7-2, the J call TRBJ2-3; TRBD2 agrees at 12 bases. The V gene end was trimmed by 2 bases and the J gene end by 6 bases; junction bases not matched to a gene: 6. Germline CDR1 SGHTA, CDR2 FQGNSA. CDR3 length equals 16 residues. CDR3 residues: CASSLLAGGPQDTQYF. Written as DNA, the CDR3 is TGTGCCAGCAGCTTACTAGCGGGAGGGCCACAGGATACGCAGTATTTT.

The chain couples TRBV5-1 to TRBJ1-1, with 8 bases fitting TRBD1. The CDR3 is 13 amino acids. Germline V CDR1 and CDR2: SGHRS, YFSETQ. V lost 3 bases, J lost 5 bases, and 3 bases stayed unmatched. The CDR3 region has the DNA TGCGCCAGCAGCTATGGGACAGGAACTGAAGCTTTCTTT. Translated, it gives CASSYGTGTEAFF.

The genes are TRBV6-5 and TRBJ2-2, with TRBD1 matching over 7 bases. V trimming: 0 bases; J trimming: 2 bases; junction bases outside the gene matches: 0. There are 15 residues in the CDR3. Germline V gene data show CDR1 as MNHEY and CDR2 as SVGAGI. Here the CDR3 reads CASSYSGGNTGELFF. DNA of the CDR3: TGTGCCAGCAGTTACTCAGGGGGCAACACCGGGGAGCTGTTTTTT.

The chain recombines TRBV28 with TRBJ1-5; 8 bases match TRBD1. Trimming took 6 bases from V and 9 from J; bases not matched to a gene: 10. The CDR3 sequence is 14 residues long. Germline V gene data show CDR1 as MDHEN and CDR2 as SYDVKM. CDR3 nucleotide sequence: TGTGCCAGCAGCCCACCCCAGGGGGCTCGGCCCCAGCATTTT. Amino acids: CASSPPQGARPQHF.

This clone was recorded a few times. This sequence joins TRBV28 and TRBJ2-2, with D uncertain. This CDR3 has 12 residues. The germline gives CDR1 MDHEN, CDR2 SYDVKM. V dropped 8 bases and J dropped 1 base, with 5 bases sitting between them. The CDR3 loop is CASVENTGELFF. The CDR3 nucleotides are TGTGCCAGCGTGGAGAACACCGGGGAGCTGTTTTTT.

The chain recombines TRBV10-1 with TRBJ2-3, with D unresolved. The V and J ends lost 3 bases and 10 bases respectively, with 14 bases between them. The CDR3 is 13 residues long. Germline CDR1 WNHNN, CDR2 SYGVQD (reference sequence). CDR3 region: CASSDYPRGAQYF. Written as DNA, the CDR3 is TGCGCCAGCAGTGATTATCCTCGAGGTGCGCAGTATTTT.

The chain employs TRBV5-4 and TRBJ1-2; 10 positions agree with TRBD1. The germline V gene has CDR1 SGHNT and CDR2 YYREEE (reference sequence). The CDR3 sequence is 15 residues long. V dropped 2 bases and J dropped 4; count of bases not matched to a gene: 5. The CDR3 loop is CASSFGTGAFYGYTF. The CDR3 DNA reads TGTGCCAGCAGCTTCGGGACAGGGGCGTTCTATGGCTACACCTTC.

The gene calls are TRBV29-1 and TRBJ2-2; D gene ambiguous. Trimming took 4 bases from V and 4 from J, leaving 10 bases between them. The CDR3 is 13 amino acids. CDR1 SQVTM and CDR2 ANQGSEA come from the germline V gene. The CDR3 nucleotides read TGCAGCGTTGGAGCTATTTCCACCGGGGAGCTGTTTTTT. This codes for CSVGAISTGELFF.

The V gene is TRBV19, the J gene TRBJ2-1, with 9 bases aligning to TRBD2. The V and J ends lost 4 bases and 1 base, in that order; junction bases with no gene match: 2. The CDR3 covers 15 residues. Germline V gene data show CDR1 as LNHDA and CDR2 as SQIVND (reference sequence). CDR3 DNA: TGTGCCAGTAGTACTAGCGGGACGTCCTACAATGAGCAGTTCTTC. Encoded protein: CASSTSGTSYNEQFF.

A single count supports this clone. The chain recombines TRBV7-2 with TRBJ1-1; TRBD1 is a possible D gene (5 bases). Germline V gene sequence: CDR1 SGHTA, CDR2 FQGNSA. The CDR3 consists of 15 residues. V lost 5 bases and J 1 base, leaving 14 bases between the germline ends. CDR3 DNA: TGTGCCAGCAGCATTCAAGGGGCGGAGAACACTGAAGCTTTCTTT. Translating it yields CASSIQGAENTEAFF.

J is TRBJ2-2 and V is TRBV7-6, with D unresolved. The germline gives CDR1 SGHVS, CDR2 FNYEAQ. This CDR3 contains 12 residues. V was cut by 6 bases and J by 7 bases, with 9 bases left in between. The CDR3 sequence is CASSSILGELFF. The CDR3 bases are TGTGCCAGCAGTTCCATACTCGGGGAGCTGTTTTTT.

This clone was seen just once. This CDR3 reads CASSESKRNTEAFF. The CDR3 DNA reads as TGTGCCAGCAGTGAATCTAAGAGAAACACTGAAGCTTTCTTT. This sequence joins TRBV25-1 and TRBJ1-1; D gene uncertain. V lost 1 base to trimming and J lost 2 bases, with 8 bases between them. Per germline, CDR1 MGHDK and CDR2 SYGVNS. This CDR3 region has 14 residues.

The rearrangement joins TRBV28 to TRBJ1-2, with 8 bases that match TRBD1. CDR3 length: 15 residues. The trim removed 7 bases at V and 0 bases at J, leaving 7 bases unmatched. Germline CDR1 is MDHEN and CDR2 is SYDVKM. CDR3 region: CASTDDRGPNYGYTF. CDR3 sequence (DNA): TGTGCCAGCACCGATGACAGGGGACCTAACTATGGCTACACCTTC.

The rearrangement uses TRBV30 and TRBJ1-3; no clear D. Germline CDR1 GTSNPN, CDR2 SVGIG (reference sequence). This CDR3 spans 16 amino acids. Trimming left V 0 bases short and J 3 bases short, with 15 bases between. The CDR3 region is CAWSVHGPGGGNTIYF. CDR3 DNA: TGTGCCTGGAGTGTACACGGGCCAGGAGGTGGAAACACCATATATTTT.

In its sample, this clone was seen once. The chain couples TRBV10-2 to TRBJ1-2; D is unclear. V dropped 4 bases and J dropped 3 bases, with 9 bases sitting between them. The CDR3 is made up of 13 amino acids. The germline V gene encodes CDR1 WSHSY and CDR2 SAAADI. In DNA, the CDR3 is TGCGCCAGCAGTGGACATAGGGACTATGGCTACACCTTC. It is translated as CASSGHRDYGYTF.

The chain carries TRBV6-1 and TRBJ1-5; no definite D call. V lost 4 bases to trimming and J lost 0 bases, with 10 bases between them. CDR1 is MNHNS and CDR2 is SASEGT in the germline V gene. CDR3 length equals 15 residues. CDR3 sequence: CASSVGLSSNQPQHF. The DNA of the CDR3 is TGTGCCAGCAGTGTCGGGCTGAGTAGCAATCAGCCCCAGCATTTT.

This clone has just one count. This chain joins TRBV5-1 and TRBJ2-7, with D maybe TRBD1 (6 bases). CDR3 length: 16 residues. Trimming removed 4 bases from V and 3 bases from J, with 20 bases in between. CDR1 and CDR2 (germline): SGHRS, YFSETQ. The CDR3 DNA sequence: TGCGCCAGCAGCCCCTTGCCGGGGAGAGGGGGCTACGAGCAGTACTTC. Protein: CASSPLPGRGGYEQYF.